The present T cell receptor beta chain was sequenced within a study of shared clonotypes between healthy human individuals. Data came from immunoSEQ multiplex PCR; TCRdb stores just in-frame clones and leaves some out. The table lists roughly 300,000 clones, more than 60% of them singletons. This clone was counted a single time. Antigen: not known. The CDR3 loop spans 15 amino acids. Per the germline V gene, CDR1 is MNHEY and CDR2 is SVGAGI. With V trimmed by 6 bases and J by 1 base, 7 bases remained unmatched. Study observations and caveats: Clonotypes which were not shared had lower generation probabilities than clonotypes that all four donors shared.

The sequence derives from a man aged 30 to 45 in good health. The chain has TRBV6-5 and TRBJ2-3, with 7 positions matching TRBD1. The material sequenced was memory CD4+ T cells sorted from blood. Subset in this sample: CD45RA-negative fraction. CDR3 region: CASSDRAGGTDTQYF. DNA for the CDR3: TGTGCCAGCAGCGACAGGGCTGGAGGCACAGATACGCAGTATTTT.